The 2 T cell receptor beta chains reported below all come from one sample, sequenced in a study of CDR3 diversity in severe acne. TCRdb redid the calling of the PCR reads with MiXCR, one entry per CDR3 protein. The repertoire consists of roughly 93,000 distinct CDR3 sequences, with about 49% occurring once and the leading ten covering 11%. The sequenced sample consisted of blood. The receptors were sampled from a male donor with severe acne vulgaris.

This clonotype was seen ten or more times. J is TRBJ2-5 and V is TRBV19, with D uncertain. The germline gives CDR1 LNHDA, CDR2 SQIVND (reference sequence). The CDR3 contains 13 residues. Trimming removed 1 base at V and 5 bases at J, with 8 bases between. The CDR3 here is CASSIGQRETQYF. The CDR3, as DNA: TGTGCCAGTAGTATAGGGCAGAGGGAGACCCAGTACTTC.

There are many counts of this clonotype. The chain recombines TRBV15 with TRBJ2-7, with 14 bases identical to TRBD2. The CDR3 totals 16 residues. Germline V gene data show CDR1 as LNHNV and CDR2 as YYDKDF (reference sequence). The V gene end was trimmed by 3 bases and the J gene end by 5 bases; junction bases not matched to a gene: 6. In DNA, the CDR3 is TGTGCCACCAGCAGTGGGACTAGCGGGAGAAGGGACGAGCAGTACTTC. It codes for CATSSGTSGRRDEQYF.